Below, 16 T cell receptor beta chains from the same sample are listed, as sequenced in a study of metastatic and nonmetastatic thyroid tumors. Treatment of any kind had been given to no patient before thyroid surgery. Via MiXCR, TCRdb re-called the PCR reads. The table includes about 30,000 clones, 20% to 25% detected once. Material for sequencing was blood. These receptors came from a female donor with papillary thyroid cancer or a benign thyroid nodule (not recorded which). Some clones in this sample may be carry-over from other donors' samples.

This clone was detected ten times or more. The chain couples TRBV11-2 to TRBJ1-1; 8 bases are shared with TRBD1. Germline assignment: CDR1 SGHAT and CDR2 FQNNGV. The CDR3 contains 12 residues. V was clipped by 5 bases and J by 10 bases; unmatched bases: 6. CDR3: CASSIGQGAAFF. The CDR3 DNA follows: TGTGCCAGCAGCATTGGACAGGGAGCAGCTTTCTTT.

This clone was observed many times. The rearrangement links TRBV29-1 to TRBJ1-2; maybe TRBD1 (6 bases). The CDR3 covers 13 residues. The germline V gene encodes CDR1 SQVTM and CDR2 ANQGSEA. The germline V and J ends were trimmed by 6 bases and 10 bases, with 21 bases remaining between them. The CDR3 nucleotides read TGCAGCGTGGAAAGACAGGCCGGCTTGCCCTACACCTTC. It encodes CSVERQAGLPYTF.

The sample holds many counts of this clone. This sequence joins TRBV7-9 and TRBJ2-7; no definite D call. This CDR3 contains 13 residues. The V end was cut by 0 bases, the J end by 3 bases, with 6 bases between. Germline-derived CDR1 and CDR2 are SEHNR and FQNEAQ (reference sequence). DNA for the CDR3: TGTGCCAGCAGCTTAGCAACAAACTACGAGCAGTACTTC. Its translation: CASSLATNYEQYF.

This clone was seen only a few times. The chain links TRBV6-1 to TRBJ1-3; D is ambiguous. The CDR3 is 15 residues long. Germline CDR1 and CDR2: MNHNS and SASEGT. V was clipped by 2 bases and J by 0 bases, with 8 bases between them. The CDR3 nucleotides are TGTGCCAGCAGTGAACGGCAGTTCTCTGGAAACACCATATATTTT. It specifies CASSERQFSGNTIYF.

This clone has ten or more counts. The chain employs TRBV5-5 and TRBJ2-7; 7 nucleotides line up with TRBD1. J gave up 4 bases and V 1 base, and 5 bases lay outside the gene matches. This CDR3 comprises 14 residues. Germline V gives CDR1 SGHKS, CDR2 YYEKEE (reference sequence). The CDR3 here is CASSLSGTVYEQYF. The CDR3 DNA reads TGTGCCAGCAGCTTGTCAGGGACAGTTTACGAGCAGTACTTC.

By share, this clone counts as large. This chain joins TRBV2 and TRBJ1-5; unclear D gene. The ends were cut back, 6 bases at V and 3 bases at J, with 12 bases in the middle. CDR1 SNHLY and CDR2 FYNNEI come from the germline V gene. The CDR3 consists of 14 residues. CDR3 DNA sequence: TGTGCCAGCAGAGCAATGCAGAACAATCAGCCCCAGCATTTT. Translation gives CASRAMQNNQPQHF.

This clone was counted ten times or more. The chain recombines TRBV2 with TRBJ2-7, with 9 bases fitting TRBD1. The length of the CDR3 is 15 residues. CDR1 SNHLY and CDR2 FYNNEI come from the germline V gene. After removal of 8 bases from V and 4 bases from J, the junction contained 12 bases not matched to a gene. This CDR3 reads CASGPGQGLFYEQYF. The CDR3 region has the DNA TGTGCCAGCGGCCCGGGACAGGGACTATTTTACGAGCAGTACTTC.

In this sample, this clone turned up a few times. The V and J genes are TRBV6-1 and TRBJ2-3, with a possible D match to TRBD2 (6 bases). The CDR3 covers 13 residues. Trimming removed 6 bases from V and 4 bases from J, with 11 bases in between. In germline, CDR1 is MNHNS, CDR2 SASEGT. The CDR3 reads CASRRLVADTQYF. In DNA, the CDR3 is TGTGCCAGCAGAAGACTAGTCGCAGATACGCAGTATTTT.

This clone was observed many times. V gene TRBV3-1 combines with J gene TRBJ2-2, with 7 bases identical to TRBD2. Looked up from germline, CDR1 is LGHDT and CDR2 is YNNKEL (reference sequence). The CDR3 has 15 residues. After removal of 0 bases from V and 6 bases from J, the junction contained 4 bases not matched to a gene. Here the CDR3 reads CASSQEWAGAGELFF. The CDR3, as DNA: TGTGCCAGCAGCCAAGAATGGGCGGGAGCCGGGGAGCTGTTTTTT.

There are many counts of this clone. The chain links TRBV18 to TRBJ1-2, with D tentatively TRBD1 (6 bases). Germline V gene sequence: CDR1 KGHSH, CDR2 LQKENI. The V end lost 1 base, the J end lost 4 bases, and 13 bases lay between the germline ends. CDR3 length equals 15 residues. The CDR3 here is CASSPRTAITYGYTF. The CDR3 nucleotides are TGTGCCAGCTCACCACGGACAGCCATCACCTATGGCTACACCTTC.

This clone was seen many times. The chain uses TRBV15 and TRBJ2-1; TRBD1 matches 8 bases. The CDR3 loop spans 16 amino acids. Germline V lookup: CDR1 LNHNV, CDR2 YYDKDF (reference sequence). The trim removed 3 bases at V and 2 bases at J, leaving 6 bases unmatched. Here the CDR3 DNA reads TGTGCCACCAGCAGTGGGACAGGACGAGCCTACAATGAGCAGTTCTTC. It yields the protein CATSSGTGRAYNEQFF.

This clone came up many times. The chain joins TRBV4-3 to TRBJ2-5; 15 bases match TRBD2. The CDR3 is 16 amino acids. The V segment lost 4 bases and the J segment 5 bases; nucleotides outside the gene matches: 5. Germline assignment: CDR1 LGHNA and CDR2 YSLEER. CDR3 coding DNA: TGCGCCAGCAGCCTAGGACTAGCGGGAGGGGGGGAGACCCAGTACTTC. As protein: CASSLGLAGGGETQYF.

V usage is TRBV12-3 or TRBV12-4 and J usage is TRBJ2-5, with 9 positions matching TRBD2. V was pared by 3 bases and J by 0 bases, with 8 bases of the junction left unmatched. The CDR3 spans 17 residues. CDR3: CASSFEVTSGYQETQYF. The CDR3 DNA follows: TGTGCCAGCAGTTTTGAGGTGACTAGCGGATACCAAGAGACCCAGTACTTC.

This clone was recorded many times. The junction shows a germline mismatch at one end, possibly a read error. Other DNA sequences in the same sample also yield this CDR3. The genes are TRBV12-3 or TRBV12-4 and TRBJ2-1; TRBD2 might be the D (7 bases). The CDR3 extends over 15 amino acids. The CDR3 protein is CASSLRRGGLNEQFF. The CDR3 region has the DNA TGTGCCAGCAGTTTAAGGAGGGGGGGCTTAAATGAACAGTTCTTC.

The chain links TRBV11-2 to TRBJ1-5; D remains unclear. V dropped 2 bases and J dropped 3 bases, with 17 bases sitting between them. Germline lookup yields CDR1 SGHAT and CDR2 FQNNGV. CDR3 size: 17 residues. The CDR3 spells CASSLWAGISYNQPQHF. The CDR3 region has the DNA TGTGCCAGCAGCTTATGGGCAGGTATCAGCTACAATCAGCCCCAGCATTTT.

This clone was picked up many times. A read error may explain this, as a much larger clone is one base away. Other nucleotide sequences from this sample produce the same CDR3. The chain joins TRBV10-1 to TRBJ2-3, with D perhaps matching TRBD2 (6 bases). From germline, CDR1 is WNHNN and CDR2 SYGVQD (reference sequence). The V end lost 5 bases, the J end lost 0 bases, and 9 bases lay between the germline ends. The CDR3 has 14 residues. The CDR3 protein is CASSLAPSTDTQYF. The CDR3 DNA is TGCGCCAGCAGTCTAGCGCCCAGCACAGATACGCAGTATTTT.